This passage covers 7 T cell receptor beta chains from one sample sequenced in a study of cytomegalovirus exposure and HLA in healthy donors. PCR amplification relied on 60 Vbeta primers (plus 13 Jbeta primers). Some clones are missing from TCRdb's copy, which holds only in-frame ones; the method was immunoSEQ multiplex PCR. Among about 110,000 clones, 82% were seen once, and the ten largest hold roughly 2.5%. Sequencing was performed on PBMCs. The receptors originated from a man aged 30 to 39 in good health and CMV-seropositive.

This chain connects TRBV4-1 to TRBJ2-2; D perhaps matches TRBD2 (5 bases). Germline values: CDR1 MGHRA, CDR2 YSYEKL. Trimming shortened V by 1 base and J by 6 bases, and 9 bases separated the two germline ends. The length of the CDR3 is 14 residues. The CDR3 is CASSQGGHAGELFF. In nucleotides, the CDR3 is TGCGCCAGCAGCCAAGGAGGGCATGCCGGGGAGCTGTTTTTT.

The chain uses TRBV11-1 and TRBJ2-6, with D perhaps TRBD1 (5 bases). The germline V gene encodes CDR1 SGHAT and CDR2 FQDESV (reference sequence). The V gene lost 1 base and the J gene lost 3 bases, with 16 bases spanning the gap. This CDR3 spans 18 amino acids. The CDR3 nucleotides read TGTGCCAGCAGCTTAGGGGGCCTTGGACCGTATGGGGCCAACGTCCTGACTTTC. Amino acids: CASSLGGLGPYGANVLTF.

The chain recombines TRBV9 with TRBJ2-3; 8 bases are a match to TRBD2. Germline V CDR1 and CDR2: SGDLS, YYNGEE. This CDR3 has 14 amino acids. Trimming cost V 6 bases and J 2 bases; bases outside gene matches: 5. The CDR3 sequence: CASTPGGATDTQYF. The CDR3, as DNA: TGTGCCAGCACCCCGGGGGGGGCCACAGATACGCAGTATTTT.

Only a few counts were recorded for this clone. The J gene is TRBJ1-1, the V gene TRBV6-4; D is perhaps TRBD1 (6 bases). The CDR3 contains 15 residues. Between the trimmed V and J ends, which lost 7 bases and 1 base, there was a span of 16 bases. Germline assignment: CDR1 MRHNA and CDR2 SNTAGT. The DNA of the CDR3 is TGTGCCAGCAAAACAGGGCCGGCGCAGAACACTGAAGCTTTCTTT. Translating it yields CASKTGPAQNTEAFF.

The V gene is TRBV5-8, the J gene TRBJ2-3; TRBD1 might be the D (5 bases). Germline CDR1 is SGHTS and CDR2 is YDEGEE. V was shortened by 0 bases and J by 6 bases, with 8 bases between the two germline ends. The CDR3 is 13 amino acids. This CDR3 is CASSLGGLDTQYF. In DNA form, the CDR3 reads TGTGCCAGCAGCTTGGGGGGCCTGGATACGCAGTATTTT.

CDR3 sequence reads: CASSLETGALNTEAFF. DNA for the CDR3: TGCGCCAGCAGCTTGGAGACAGGGGCCTTGAACACTGAAGCTTTCTTT. The chain couples TRBV5-1 to TRBJ1-1, with 8 bases that match TRBD1. This CDR3 comprises 16 residues. V was clipped by 0 bases and J by 0 bases; unmatched bases: 4. CDR1 and CDR2 from the germline V gene are SGHRS and YFSETQ.

CDR3 in amino acids: CASSPSGGNQPQHF. CDR3 DNA: TGTGCCAGCTCACCATCCGGGGGAAATCAGCCCCAGCATTTT. The gene calls are TRBV18 and TRBJ1-5, with D tentatively TRBD1 (5 bases). V lost 2 bases and J lost 4, with 9 bases in between. Germline V gene lookup returns CDR1 KGHSH and CDR2 LQKENI. The CDR3 runs 14 residues.